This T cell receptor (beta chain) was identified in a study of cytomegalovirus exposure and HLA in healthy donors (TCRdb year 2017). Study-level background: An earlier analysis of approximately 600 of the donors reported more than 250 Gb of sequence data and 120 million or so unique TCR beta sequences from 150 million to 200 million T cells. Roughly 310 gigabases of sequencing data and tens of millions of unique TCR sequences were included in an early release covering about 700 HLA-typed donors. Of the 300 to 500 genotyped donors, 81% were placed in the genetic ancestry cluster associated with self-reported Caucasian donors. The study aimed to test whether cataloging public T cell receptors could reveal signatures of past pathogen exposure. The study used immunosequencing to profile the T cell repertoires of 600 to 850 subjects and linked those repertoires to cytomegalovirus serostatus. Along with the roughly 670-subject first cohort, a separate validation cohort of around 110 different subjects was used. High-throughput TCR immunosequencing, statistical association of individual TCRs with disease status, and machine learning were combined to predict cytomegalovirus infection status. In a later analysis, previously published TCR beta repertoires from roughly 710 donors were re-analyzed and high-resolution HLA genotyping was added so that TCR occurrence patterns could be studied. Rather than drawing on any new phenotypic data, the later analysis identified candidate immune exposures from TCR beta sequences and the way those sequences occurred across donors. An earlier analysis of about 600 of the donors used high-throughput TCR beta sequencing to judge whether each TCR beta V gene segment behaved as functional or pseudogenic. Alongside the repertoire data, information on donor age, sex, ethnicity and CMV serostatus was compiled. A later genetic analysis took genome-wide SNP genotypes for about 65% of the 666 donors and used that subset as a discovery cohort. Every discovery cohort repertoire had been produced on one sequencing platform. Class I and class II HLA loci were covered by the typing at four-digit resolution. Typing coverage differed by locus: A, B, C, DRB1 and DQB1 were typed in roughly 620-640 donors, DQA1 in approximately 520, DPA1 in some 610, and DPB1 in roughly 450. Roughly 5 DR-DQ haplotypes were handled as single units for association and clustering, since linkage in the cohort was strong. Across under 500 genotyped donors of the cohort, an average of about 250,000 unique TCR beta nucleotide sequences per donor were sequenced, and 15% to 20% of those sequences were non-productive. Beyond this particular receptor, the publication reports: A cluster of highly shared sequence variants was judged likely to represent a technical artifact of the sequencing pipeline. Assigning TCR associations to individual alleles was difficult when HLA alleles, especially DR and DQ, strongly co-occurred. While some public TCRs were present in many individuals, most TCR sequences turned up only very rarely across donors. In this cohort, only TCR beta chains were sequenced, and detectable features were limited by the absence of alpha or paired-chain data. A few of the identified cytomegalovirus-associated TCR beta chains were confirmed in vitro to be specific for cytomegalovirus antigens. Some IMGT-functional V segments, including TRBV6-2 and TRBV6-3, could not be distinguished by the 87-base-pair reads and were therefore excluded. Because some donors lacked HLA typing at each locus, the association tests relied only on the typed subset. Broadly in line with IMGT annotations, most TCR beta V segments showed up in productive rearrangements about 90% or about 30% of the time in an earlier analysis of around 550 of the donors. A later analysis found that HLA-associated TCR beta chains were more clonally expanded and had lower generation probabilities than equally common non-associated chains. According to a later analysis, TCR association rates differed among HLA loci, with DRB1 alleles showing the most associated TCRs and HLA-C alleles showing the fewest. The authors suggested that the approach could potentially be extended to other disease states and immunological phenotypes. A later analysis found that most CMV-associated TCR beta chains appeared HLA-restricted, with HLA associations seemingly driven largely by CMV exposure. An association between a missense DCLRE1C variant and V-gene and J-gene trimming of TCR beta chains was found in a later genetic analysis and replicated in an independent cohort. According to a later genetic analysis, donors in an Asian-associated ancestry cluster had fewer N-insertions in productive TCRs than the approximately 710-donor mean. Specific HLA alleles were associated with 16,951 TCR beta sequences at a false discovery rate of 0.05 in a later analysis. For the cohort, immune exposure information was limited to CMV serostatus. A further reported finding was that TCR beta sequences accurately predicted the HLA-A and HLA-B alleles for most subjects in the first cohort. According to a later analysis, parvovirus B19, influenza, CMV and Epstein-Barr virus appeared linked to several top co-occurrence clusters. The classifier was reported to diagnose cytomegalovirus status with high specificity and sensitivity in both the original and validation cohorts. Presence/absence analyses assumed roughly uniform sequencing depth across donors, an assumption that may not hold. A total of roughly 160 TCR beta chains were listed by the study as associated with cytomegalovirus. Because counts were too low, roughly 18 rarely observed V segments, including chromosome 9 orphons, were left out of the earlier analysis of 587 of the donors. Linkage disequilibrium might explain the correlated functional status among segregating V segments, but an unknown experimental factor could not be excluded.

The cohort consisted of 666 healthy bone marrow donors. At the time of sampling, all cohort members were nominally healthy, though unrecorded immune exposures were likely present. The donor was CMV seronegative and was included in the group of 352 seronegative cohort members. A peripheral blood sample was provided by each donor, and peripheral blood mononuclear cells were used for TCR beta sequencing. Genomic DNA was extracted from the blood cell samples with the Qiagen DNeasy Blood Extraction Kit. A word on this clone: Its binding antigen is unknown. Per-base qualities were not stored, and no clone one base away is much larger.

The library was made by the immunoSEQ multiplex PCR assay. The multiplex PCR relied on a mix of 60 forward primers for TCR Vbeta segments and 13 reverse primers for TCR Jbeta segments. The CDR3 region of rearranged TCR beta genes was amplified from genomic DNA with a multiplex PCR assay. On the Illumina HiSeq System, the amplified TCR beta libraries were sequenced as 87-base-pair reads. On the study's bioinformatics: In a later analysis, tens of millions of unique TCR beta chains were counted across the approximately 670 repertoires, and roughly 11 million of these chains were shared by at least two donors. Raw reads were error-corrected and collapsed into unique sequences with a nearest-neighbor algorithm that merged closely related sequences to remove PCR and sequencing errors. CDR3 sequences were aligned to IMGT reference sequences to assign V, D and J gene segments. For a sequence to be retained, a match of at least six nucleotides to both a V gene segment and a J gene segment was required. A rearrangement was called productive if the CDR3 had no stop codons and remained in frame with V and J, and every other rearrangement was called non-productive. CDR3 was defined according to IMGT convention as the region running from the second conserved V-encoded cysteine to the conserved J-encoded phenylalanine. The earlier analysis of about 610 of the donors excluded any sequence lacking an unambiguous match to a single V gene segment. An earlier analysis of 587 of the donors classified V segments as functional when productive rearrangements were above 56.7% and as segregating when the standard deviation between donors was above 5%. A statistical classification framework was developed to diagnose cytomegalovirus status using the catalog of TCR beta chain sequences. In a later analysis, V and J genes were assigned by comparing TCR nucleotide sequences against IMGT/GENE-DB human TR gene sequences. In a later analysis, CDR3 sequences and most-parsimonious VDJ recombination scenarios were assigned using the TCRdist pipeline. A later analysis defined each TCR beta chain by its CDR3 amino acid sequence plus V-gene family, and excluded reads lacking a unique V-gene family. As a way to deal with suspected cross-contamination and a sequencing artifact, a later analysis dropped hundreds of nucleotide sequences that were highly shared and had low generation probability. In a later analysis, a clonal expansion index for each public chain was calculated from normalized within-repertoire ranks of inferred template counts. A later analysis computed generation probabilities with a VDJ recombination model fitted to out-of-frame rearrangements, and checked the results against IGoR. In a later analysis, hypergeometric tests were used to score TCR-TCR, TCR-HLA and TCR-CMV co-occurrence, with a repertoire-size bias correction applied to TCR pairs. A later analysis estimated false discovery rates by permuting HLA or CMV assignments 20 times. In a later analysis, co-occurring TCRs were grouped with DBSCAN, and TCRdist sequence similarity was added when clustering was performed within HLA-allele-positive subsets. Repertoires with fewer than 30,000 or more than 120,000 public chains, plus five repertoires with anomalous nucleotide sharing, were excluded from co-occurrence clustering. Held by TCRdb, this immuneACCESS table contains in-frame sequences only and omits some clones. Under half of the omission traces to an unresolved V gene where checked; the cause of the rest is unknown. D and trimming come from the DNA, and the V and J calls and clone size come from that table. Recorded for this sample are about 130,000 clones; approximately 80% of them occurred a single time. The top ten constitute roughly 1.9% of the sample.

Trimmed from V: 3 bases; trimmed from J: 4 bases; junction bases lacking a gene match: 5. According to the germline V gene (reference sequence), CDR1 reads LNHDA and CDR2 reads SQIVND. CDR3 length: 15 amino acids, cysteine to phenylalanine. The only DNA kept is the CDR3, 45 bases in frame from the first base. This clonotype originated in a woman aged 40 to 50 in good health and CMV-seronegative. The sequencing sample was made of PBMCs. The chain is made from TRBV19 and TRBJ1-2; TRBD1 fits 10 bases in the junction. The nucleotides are TGTGCCAGTAGTATGCCGACAGGGGGCGGCTATGGCTACACCTTC. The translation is CASSMPTGGGYGYTF.